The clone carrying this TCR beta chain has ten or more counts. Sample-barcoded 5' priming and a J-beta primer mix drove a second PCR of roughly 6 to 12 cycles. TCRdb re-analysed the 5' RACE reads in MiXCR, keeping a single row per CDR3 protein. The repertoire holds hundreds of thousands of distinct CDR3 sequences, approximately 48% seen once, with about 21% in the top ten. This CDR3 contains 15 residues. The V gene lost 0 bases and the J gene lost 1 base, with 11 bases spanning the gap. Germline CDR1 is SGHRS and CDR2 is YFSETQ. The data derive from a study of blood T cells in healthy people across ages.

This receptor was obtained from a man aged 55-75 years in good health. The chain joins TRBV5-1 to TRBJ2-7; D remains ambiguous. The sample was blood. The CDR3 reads CASSLAVGSSYEQYF. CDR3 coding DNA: TGCGCCAGCAGCTTGGCCGTGGGTTCTTCCTACGAGCAGTACTTC.